Sequencing of this T cell receptor beta chain was carried out in a study of T-cell reconstitution after alpha-beta-depleted transplantation in children. CDR1 is MGHDK, CDR2 SYGVNS, per germline. The V gene lost 0 bases and the J gene lost 6 bases, with 9 bases spanning the gap. The CDR3 has 14 amino acids. Ten or more counts support this clonotype. During its preparation, the TCRbeta library received unique molecular identifiers. Via MiXCR, TCRdb re-called the PCR reads, giving one row per CDR3 protein. The sample holds more than 250,000 distinct CDR3 sequences, approximately 9.6% seen once. The rearrangement links TRBV25-1 to TRBJ1-5; possible D gene TRBD1, 6 bases. The receptor was isolated from a human donor who donated a stem cell graft to a child with SCID. The specimen comprised PBMCs from the stem cell graft donor, sampled from the stem cell graft. CDR3 protein: CASSEYGGTQPQHF. As DNA, the CDR3 is TGTGCCAGCAGTGAATACGGGGGCACTCAGCCCCAGCATTTT.